This TCR beta chain was observed in a study of metastatic and nonmetastatic thyroid tumors (dated by TCRdb to about 2020). Notes on the research overall: The researchers compared repertoires between peripheral blood samples and tumor or nodule tissue samples from patients with malignant or benign thyroid disease. Broader findings and caveats from the paper: TCR beta diversity was reported as significantly higher in malignant tumors than in benign nodules, in both blood and tumor samples.

Germline trimming: 0 bases from V, 0 bases from J; junction bases outside gene matches: 6. Looking up the germline V gene yields CDR1 SGHRS and CDR2 YFSETQ. The CDR3 measures 17 amino acids from cysteine to phenylalanine. Only CDR3 DNA is held: 51 bases, read in frame from base 1. The library was produced with PCR. Instrument on record: Illumina HiSeq 4000. High-throughput sequencing was used to profile the CDR3 region of the TCR beta-chain in every patient. The authors' pipeline ran thus. Drawing on CDR3 differences between clinicopathological groups, the researchers built a classifier meant to tell apart patients with distant-metastatic papillary thyroid cancer. The Shannon index was used to measure repertoire diversity, and the Morisita-Horn index was used to measure how similar tumor and blood repertoires were. TCRdb reprocessing: public reads trimmed at Q25 with fastp, clones called with MiXCR, in-frame beta chains kept. These V and J calls originate from TCRdb's pipeline instead of the authors' own analysis. The sample profile shows about 31,000 clones; about 21% of them were found once. About 20% of the sample is taken by the ten largest.

The sample holds many counts of this clone. It has no known antigen specificity. Base qualities were left out, and no much larger clone turns up one base away. No patient had received any treatment before thyroid surgery. Patient clinical samples collected from about 2012 to 2019 were retrospectively analysed using T-cell receptor beta sequencing. The sequenced material came from blood. The sequence derives from a female donor with papillary thyroid cancer or a benign thyroid nodule (not recorded which). Some clones in this sample may be carry-over from other donors' samples. This sequence uses TRBV5-1 and TRBJ1-5; 7 middle bases align to TRBD1. The encoded CDR3 is CASSLGDSSYSNQPQHF. The base sequence is TGCGCCAGCAGCTTGGGGGACAGTTCCTATAGCAATCAGCCCCAGCATTTT.